This TCR beta chain emerged from a study of OX40 agonist ivuxolimab in advanced cancers. Notes on the study in general: CD8+ T cells averaged more expanded clones than CD4+.

Clones were read by immunoSEQ multiplex PCR, and TCRdb kept only the in-frame ones, dropping some. Of 60,000 or so clones listed, around nine tenths are singletons. The CDR3 has 13 residues. Trimming took 5 bases from V and 4 from J; bases not matched to a gene: 5. Germline-derived CDR1 and CDR2 are MRHNA and SNTAGT. Of note for this clone: Its target is not known.

The starting material was CD4+ or CD8+ T cells sorted from blood, obtained in a trial of the OX40 agonist ivuxolimab. The chain couples TRBV6-4 to TRBJ2-7, with 7 bases that match TRBD1. This TCR was sampled from an adult with an advanced solid tumor such as melanoma, head and neck, liver or kidney cancer. CDR3 in amino acids: CASSRQGSYEQYF. The CDR3, as DNA: TGTGCCAGCAGTAGACAGGGCTCTTACGAGCAGTACTTC.